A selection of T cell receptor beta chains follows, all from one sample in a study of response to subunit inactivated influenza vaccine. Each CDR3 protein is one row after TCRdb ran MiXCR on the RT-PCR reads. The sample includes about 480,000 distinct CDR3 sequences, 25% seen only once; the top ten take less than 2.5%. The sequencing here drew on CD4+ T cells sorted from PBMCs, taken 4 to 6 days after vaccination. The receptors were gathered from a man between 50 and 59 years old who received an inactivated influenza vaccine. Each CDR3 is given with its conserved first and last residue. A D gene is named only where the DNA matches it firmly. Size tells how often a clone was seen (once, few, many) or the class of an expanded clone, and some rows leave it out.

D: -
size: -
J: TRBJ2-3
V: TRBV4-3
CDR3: CASSPSVPDTQYF
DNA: TGCGCCAGCAGCCCCAGCGTCCCGGATACGCAGTATTTT

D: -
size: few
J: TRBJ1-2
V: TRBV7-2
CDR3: CATTTGTVFRYTF
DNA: TGTGCCACTACGACAGGCACCGTTTTTCGCTACACCTTC

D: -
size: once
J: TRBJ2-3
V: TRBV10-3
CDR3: CATQVQGPDTQYF
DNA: TGTGCCACCCAAGTTCAGGGTCCAGATACGCAGTATTTT

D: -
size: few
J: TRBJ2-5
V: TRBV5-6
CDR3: CASSSRDRETQYF
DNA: TGTGCCAGCAGCTCGCGGGATCGGGAGACCCAGTACTTC

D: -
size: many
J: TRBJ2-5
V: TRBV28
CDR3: CASSLFRWETQYF
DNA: TGTGCCAGCAGTTTGTTTCGGTGGGAGACCCAGTACTTC

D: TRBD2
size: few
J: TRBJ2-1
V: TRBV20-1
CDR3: CSARSGLAGGLEQFF
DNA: TGCAGTGCTAGATCAGGACTAGCGGGAGGTCTTGAGCAGTTCTTC

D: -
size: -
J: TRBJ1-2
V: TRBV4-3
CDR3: CASSQEGRNPYGYTF
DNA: TGCGCCAGCAGCCAAGAGGGCAGGAACCCCTATGGCTACACCTTC

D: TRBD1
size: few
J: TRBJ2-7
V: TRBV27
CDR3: CASSSAQGSEQYF
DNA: TGTGCCAGCAGTTCCGCACAGGGGAGCGAGCAGTACTTC

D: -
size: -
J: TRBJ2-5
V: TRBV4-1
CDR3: CASSQPLRTQTQYF
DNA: TGCGCCAGCAGCCAGCCTCTCAGAACTCAGACCCAGTACTTC

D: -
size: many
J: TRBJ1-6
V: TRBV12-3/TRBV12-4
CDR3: CASSHSTQRTLHF
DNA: TGTGCCAGCAGCCACTCGACTCAAAGGACCCTCCACTTT

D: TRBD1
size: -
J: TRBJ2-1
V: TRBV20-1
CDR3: CSARDGQGGMNEQFF
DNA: TGCAGTGCTAGAGACGGACAGGGAGGTATGAATGAGCAGTTCTTC

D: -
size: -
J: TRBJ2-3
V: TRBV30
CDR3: CAWSLRSTDTQYF
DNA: TGCGCCTGGAGTCTCCGTAGCACAGATACGCAGTATTTT

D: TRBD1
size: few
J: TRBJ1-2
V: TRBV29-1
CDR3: CSVEKGARGYGYTF
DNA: TGCAGCGTTGAAAAGGGGGCGCGTGGCTATGGCTACACCTTC

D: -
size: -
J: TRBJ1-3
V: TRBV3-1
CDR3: CASRVGSGNTIYF
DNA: TGTGCCAGCAGGGTCGGGTCTGGAAACACCATATATTTT

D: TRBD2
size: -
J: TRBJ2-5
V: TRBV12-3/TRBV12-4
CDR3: CASSSLPWVASGSWEETQYF
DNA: TGTGCCAGCAGTTCGCTCCCGTGGGTGGCCAGCGGGAGTTGGGAAGAGACCCAGTACTTC

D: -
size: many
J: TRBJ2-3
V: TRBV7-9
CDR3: CASSPLRDTQYF
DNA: TGTGCCAGCAGCCCCCTCAGAGATACGCAGTATTTT

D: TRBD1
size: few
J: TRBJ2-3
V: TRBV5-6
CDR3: CASSNRGISTDTQYF
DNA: TGTGCCAGCAGCAACAGGGGGATAAGCACAGATACGCAGTATTTT

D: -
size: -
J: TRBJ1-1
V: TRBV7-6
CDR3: CASSLVGLGTEAFF
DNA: TGTGCCAGCAGCTTAGTAGGATTAGGCACTGAAGCTTTCTTT

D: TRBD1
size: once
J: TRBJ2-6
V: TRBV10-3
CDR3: CAISETGAGANVLTF
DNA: TGTGCCATCAGTGAGACAGGGGCTGGGGCCAACGTCCTGACTTTC

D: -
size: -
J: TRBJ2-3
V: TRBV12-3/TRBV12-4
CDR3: CASTQYSTDTQYF
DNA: TGTGCCAGCACTCAATATAGCACAGATACGCAGTATTTT

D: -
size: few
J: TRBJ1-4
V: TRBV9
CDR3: CASSPTPGWDEKLFF
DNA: TGTGCCAGCAGCCCCACCCCGGGATGGGATGAAAAACTGTTTTTT

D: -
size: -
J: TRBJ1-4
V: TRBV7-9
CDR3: CASQGSGTNEKLFF
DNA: TGTGCCAGCCAAGGGTCGGGCACTAATGAAAAACTGTTTTTT

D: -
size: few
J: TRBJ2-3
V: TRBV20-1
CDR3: CSARGEAYTQYF
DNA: TGCAGTGCTAGAGGGGAGGCGTATACGCAGTATTTT

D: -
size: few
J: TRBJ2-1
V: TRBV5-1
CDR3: CASRTGNGNEQFF
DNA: TGCGCCAGCAGAACAGGGAATGGGAATGAGCAGTTCTTC

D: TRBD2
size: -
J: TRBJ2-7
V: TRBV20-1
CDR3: CSARDQLAGGYEQYF
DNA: TGCAGTGCTAGAGATCAGCTAGCGGGAGGCTACGAGCAGTACTTC

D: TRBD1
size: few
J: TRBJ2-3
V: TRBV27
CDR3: CASSNDRGRPDTQYF
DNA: TGTGCCAGCAGTAACGACAGGGGGCGCCCAGATACGCAGTATTTT

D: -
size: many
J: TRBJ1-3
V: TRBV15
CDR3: CATSRERRVLRNTIYF
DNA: TGTGCCACCAGCAGGGAGCGGAGGGTTTTGAGAAACACCATATATTTT

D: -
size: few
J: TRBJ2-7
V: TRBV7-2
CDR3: CASSLRTGPYEQYF
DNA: TGTGCCAGCAGCTTAAGAACAGGTCCCTACGAGCAGTACTTC